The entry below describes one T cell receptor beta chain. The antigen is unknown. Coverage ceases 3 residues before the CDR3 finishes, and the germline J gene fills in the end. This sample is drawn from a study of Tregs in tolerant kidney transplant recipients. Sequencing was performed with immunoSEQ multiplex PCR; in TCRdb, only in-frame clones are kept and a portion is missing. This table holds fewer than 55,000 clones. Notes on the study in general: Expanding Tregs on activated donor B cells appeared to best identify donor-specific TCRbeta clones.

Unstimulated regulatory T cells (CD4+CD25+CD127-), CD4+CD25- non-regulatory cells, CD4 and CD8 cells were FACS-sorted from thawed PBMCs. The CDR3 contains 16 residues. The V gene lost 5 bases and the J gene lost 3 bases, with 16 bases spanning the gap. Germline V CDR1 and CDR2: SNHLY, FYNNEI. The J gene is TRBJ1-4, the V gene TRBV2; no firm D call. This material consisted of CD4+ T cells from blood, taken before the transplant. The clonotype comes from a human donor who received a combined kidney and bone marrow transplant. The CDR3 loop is CASSSRGRGPNEKLFF. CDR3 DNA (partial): TGTGCCAGCAGTTCACGGGGTAGAGGACCTAATGAAAAA.